This TCR beta chain was observed in a study of siplizumab effects on memory and regulatory T cells. The assay looked at about 10^5 TCR templates in each sample. The assay was immunoSEQ multiplex PCR, and TCRdb's table has in-frame clones only and misses some. This sample carries tens of thousands of clones, around 97% of them seen once, and the ten largest clones take around 0.03%. Sequences were generated from unstimulated naive, memory, effector memory and TEMRA subsets in a few donor pairs. The germline V gene encodes CDR1 ENHRY and CDR2 SYGVKD. Trimming at V came to 5 bases and at J to 6 bases, leaving 7 bases not matched to a gene. This CDR3 is built from 14 residues. In its sample, this clone was seen once.

Material: naive CD4+ T cells sorted from blood. The sequence derives from a human donor in good health. The chain carries TRBV10-3 and TRBJ2-7; 10 bases match TRBD1. The CDR3 loop reads CAISSPGQGFEQYF. For the CDR3, the DNA is TGTGCCATCAGTTCCCCGGGACAGGGGTTCGAGCAGTACTTC.